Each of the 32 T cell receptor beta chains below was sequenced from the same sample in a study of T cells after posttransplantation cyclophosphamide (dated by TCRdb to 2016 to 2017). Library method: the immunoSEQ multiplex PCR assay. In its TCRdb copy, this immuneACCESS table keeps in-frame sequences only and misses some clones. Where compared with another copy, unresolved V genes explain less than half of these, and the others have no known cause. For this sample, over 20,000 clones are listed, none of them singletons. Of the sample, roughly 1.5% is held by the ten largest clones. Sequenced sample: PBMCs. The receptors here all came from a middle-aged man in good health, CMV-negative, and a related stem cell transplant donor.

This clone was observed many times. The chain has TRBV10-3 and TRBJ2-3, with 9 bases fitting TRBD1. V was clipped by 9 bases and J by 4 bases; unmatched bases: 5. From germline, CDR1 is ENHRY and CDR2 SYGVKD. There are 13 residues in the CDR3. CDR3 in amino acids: CAINRGPADTQYF. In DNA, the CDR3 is TGTGCCATTAACAGGGGGCCGGCAGATACGCAGTATTTT.

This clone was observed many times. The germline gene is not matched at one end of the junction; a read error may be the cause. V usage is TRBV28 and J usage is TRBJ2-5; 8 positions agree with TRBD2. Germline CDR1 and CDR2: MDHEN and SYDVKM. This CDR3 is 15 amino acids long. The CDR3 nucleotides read TGTGCCAGCAGTCCCGGGACTAGGCTCCAAAAGACCCAGTACTTC. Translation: CASSPGTRLQKTQYF.

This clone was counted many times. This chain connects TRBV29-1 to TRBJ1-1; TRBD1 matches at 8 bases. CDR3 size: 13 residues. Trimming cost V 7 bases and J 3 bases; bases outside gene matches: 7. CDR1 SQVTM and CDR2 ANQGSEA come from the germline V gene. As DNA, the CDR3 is TGCAGCGGGGGACAGGTAAAAGACACTGAAGCTTTCTTT. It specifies CSGGQVKDTEAFF.

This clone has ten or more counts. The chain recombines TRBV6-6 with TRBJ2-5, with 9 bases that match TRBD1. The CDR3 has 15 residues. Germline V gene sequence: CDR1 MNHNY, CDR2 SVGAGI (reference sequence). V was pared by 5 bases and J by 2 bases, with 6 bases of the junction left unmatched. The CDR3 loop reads CASSNPTGGQETQYF. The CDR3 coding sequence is TGTGCCAGCAGTAACCCGACAGGGGGGCAAGAGACCCAGTACTTC.

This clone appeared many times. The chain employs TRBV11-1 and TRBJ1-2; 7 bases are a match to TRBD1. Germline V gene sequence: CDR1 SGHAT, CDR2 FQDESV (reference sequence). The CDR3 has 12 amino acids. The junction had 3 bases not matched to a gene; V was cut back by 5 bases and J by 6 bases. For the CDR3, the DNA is TGTGCCAGCAGCCCAGGACAGGATGGCTACACCTTC. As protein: CASSPGQDGYTF.

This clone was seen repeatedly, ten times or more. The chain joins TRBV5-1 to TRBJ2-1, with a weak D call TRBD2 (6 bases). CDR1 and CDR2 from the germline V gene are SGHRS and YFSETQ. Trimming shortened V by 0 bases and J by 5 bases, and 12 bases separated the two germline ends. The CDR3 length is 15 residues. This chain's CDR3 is CASSLGAGSHNEQFF. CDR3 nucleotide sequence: TGCGCCAGCAGCTTGGGAGCGGGTAGCCACAATGAGCAGTTCTTC.

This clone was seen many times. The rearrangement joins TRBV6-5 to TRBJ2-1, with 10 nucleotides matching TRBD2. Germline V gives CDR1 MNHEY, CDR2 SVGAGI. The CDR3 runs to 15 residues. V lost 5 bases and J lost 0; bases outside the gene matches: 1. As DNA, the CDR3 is TGTGCCAGCAGTCCTAGCGGGAGCTCCTACAATGAGCAGTTCTTC. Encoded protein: CASSPSGSSYNEQFF.

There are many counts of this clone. CDR3 protein: CASSLSSDSYEQYF. The CDR3 DNA is TGCGCCAGCAGCTTGAGTAGTGATTCCTACGAGCAGTACTTC. This rearrangement joins TRBV5-1 to TRBJ2-7; D unclear. This CDR3 has 14 residues. CDR1 is SGHRS, CDR2 YFSETQ, per germline. V was trimmed by 1 base and J by 1 base, leaving 9 bases between them. The variable domain in full, with the rest retrieved from reference TRBV5-1 and TRBJ2-7, is KAGVTQTPRYLIKTRGQQVTLSCSPISGHRSVSWYQQTPGQGLQFLFEYFSETQRNKGNFPGRFSGRQFSNSRSEMNVSTLELGDSALYLCASSLSSDSYEQYFGPGTRLTVT.

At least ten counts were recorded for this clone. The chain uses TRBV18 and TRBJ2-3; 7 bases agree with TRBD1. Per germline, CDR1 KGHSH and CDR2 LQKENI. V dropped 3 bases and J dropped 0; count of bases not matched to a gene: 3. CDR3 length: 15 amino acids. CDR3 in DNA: TGTGCCAGCTCACCTCCGGGACAGAGCACAGATACGCAGTATTTT. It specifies CASSPPGQSTDTQYF.

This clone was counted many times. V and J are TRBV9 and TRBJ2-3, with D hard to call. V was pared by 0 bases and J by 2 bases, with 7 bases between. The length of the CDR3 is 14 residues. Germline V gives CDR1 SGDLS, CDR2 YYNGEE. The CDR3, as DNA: TGTGCCAGCAGCGTAGAAGCTAACACAGATACGCAGTATTTT. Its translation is CASSVEANTDTQYF.

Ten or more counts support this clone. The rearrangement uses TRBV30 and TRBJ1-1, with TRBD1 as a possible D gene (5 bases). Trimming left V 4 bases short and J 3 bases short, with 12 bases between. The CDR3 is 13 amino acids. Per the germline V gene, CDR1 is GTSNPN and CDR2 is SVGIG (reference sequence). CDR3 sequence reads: CAWNPGGDTEAFF. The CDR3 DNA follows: TGTGCCTGGAACCCGGGAGGGGACACTGAAGCTTTCTTT.

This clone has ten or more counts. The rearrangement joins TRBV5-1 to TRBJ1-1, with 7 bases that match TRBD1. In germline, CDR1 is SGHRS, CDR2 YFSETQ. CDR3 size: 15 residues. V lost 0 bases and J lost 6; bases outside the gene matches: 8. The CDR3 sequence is CASSLGWDSHPEAFF. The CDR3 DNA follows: TGCGCCAGCAGCTTGGGGTGGGACAGCCATCCTGAAGCTTTCTTT.

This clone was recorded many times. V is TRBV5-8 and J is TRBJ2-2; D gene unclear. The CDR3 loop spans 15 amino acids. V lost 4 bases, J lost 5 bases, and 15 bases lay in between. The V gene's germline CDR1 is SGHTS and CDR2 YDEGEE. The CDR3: CASSHPGFETGELFF. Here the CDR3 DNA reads TGTGCCAGCAGCCACCCGGGTTTTGAGACCGGGGAGCTGTTTTTT.

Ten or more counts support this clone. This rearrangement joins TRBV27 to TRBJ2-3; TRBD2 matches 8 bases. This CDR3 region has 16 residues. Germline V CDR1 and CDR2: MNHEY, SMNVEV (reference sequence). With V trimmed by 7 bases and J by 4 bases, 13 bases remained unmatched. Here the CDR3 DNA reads TGTGCCAGCAAGCAGACGACTAGCGACTTCTCAGATACGCAGTATTTT. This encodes CASKQTTSDFSDTQYF.

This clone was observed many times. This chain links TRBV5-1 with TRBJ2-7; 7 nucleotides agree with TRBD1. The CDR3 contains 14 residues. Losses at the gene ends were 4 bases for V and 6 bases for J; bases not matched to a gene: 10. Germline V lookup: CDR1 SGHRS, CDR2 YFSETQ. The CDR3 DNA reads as TGCGCCAGCAGCCTGGACAGGCTTGTTCTCGAGCAGTACTTC. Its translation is CASSLDRLVLEQYF. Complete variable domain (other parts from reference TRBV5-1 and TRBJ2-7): KAGVTQTPRYLIKTRGQQVTLSCSPISGHRSVSWYQQTPGQGLQFLFEYFSETQRNKGNFPGRFSGRQFSNSRSEMNVSTLELGDSALYLCASSLDRLVLEQYFGPGTRLTVT.

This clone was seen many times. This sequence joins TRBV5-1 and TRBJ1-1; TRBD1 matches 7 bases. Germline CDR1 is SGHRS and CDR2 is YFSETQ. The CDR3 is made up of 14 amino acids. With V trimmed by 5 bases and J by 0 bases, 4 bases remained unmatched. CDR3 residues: CASRPGGMNTEAFF. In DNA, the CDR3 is TGCGCCAGCAGGCCAGGGGGGATGAACACTGAAGCTTTCTTT.

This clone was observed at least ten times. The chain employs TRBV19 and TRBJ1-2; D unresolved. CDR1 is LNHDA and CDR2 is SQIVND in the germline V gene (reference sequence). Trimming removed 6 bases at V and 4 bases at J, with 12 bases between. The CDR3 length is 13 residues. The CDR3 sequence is CASSPPAGYGYTF. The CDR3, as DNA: TGTGCCAGTAGCCCCCCGGCGGGCTATGGCTACACCTTC.

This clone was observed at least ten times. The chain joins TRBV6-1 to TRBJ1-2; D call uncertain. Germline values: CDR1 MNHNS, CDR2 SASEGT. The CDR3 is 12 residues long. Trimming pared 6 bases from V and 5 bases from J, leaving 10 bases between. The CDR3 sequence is CASSPSRYGYTF. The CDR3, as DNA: TGTGCCAGCAGCCCGAGTAGATATGGCTACACCTTC.

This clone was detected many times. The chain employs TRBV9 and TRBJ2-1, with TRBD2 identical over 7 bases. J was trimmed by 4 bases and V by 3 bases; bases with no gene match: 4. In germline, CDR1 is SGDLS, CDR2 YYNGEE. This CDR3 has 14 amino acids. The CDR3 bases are TGTGCCAGCAGCGATAGAGCGGGGTACAATGAGCAGTTCTTC. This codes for CASSDRAGYNEQFF.

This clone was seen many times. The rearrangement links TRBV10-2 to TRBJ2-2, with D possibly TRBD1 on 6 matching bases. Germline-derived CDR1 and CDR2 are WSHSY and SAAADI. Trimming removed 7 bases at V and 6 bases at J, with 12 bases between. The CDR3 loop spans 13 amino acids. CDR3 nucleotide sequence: TGCGCCAGCAAGGTCTCAGGGGCCGGGGAGCTGTTTTTT. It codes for CASKVSGAGELFF.

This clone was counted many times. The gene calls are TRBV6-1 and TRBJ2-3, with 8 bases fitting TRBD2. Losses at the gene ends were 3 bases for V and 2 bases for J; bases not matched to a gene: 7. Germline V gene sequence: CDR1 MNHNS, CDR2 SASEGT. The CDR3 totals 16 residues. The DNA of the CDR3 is TGTGCCAGCAGTGAGCAGGGACTAGGGGACACAGATACGCAGTATTTT. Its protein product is CASSEQGLGDTDTQYF.

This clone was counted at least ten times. The CDR3 protein is CASSLRIRGLAGGPGAYEQYF. In nucleotides, the CDR3 is TGTGCCAGCAGTTTGAGGATTCGGGGACTAGCGGGAGGGCCGGGGGCCTACGAGCAGTACTTC. V usage is TRBV28 and J usage is TRBJ2-7; TRBD2 agrees at 16 bases. The CDR3 has 21 amino acids. V shed 3 bases and J 2 bases; nucleotides not matched to a gene: 16. Per germline, CDR1 MDHEN and CDR2 SYDVKM. The full variable domain, completed using reference TRBV28 and TRBJ2-7, is DVKVTQSSRYLVKRTGEKVFLECVQDMDHENMFWYRQDPGLGLRLIYFSYDVKMKEKGDIPEGYSVSREKKERFSLILESASTNQTSMYLCASSLRIRGLAGGPGAYEQYFGPGTRLTVT.

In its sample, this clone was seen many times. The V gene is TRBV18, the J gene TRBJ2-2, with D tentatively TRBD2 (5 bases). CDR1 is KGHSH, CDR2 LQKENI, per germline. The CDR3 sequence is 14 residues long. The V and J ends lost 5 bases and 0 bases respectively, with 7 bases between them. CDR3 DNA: TGTGCCAGCTCAACCGGGACGAACACCGGGGAGCTGTTTTTT. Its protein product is CASSTGTNTGELFF.

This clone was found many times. CDR3 sequence: CASSAGQGATGELFF. CDR3 DNA: TGTGCCAGCAGTGCGGGTCAGGGGGCCACCGGGGAGCTGTTTTTT. The chain recombines TRBV2 with TRBJ2-2; 8 nucleotides agree with TRBD1. After removal of 4 bases from V and 4 bases from J, the junction contained 5 bases not matched to a gene. The CDR3 covers 15 residues. The germline CDR1 and CDR2 sequences are SNHLY and FYNNEI.

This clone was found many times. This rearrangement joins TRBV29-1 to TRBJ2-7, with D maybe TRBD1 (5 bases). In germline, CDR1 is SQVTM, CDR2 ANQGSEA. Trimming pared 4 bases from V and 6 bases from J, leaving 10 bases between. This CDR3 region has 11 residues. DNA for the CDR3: TGCAGCGTTGTAGGGGTTGGCGAGCAGTACTTC. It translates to CSVVGVGEQYF.

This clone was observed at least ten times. This chain's CDR3 is CASSVNSNSYNEQFF. CDR3 coding DNA: TGTGCCAGCAGCGTAAATTCCAACTCCTACAATGAGCAGTTCTTC. The genes are TRBV9 and TRBJ2-1, with D hard to call. The germline V gene has CDR1 SGDLS and CDR2 YYNGEE. The CDR3 contains 15 residues. Trimming pared 1 base from V and 0 bases from J, leaving 8 bases between.

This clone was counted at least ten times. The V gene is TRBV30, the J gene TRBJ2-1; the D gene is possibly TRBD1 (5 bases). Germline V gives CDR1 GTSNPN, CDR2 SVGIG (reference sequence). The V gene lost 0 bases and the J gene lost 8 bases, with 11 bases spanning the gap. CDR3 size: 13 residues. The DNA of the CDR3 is TGTGCCTGGAGTGTACTATCAGGGCATGAGCAGTTCTTC. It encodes CAWSVLSGHEQFF.

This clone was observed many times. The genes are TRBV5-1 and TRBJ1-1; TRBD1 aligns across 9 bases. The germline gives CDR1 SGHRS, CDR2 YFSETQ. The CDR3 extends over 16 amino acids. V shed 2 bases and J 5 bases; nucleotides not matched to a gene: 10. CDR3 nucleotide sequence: TGCGCCAGCAGCTTAGATCTTGACAGGGGGGGAACTGAAGCTTTCTTT. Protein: CASSLDLDRGGTEAFF.

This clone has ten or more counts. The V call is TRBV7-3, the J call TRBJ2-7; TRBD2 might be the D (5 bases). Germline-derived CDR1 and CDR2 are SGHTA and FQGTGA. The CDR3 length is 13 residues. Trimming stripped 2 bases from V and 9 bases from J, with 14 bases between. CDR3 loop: CASSLESGKTQYF. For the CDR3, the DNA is TGTGCCAGCAGCTTAGAGAGCGGAAAAACGCAGTACTTC.

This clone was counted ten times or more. CDR3 amino acids: CASSLGKRETQYF. CDR3 in DNA: TGCGCCAGCAGCTTGGGGAAGCGGGAGACCCAGTACTTC. The V call is TRBV5-1, the J call TRBJ2-5; perhaps TRBD2 as D (5 bases). Germline V gene data show CDR1 as SGHRS and CDR2 as YFSETQ. The CDR3 totals 13 residues. The V gene lost 0 bases and the J gene lost 5 bases, with 8 bases spanning the gap.

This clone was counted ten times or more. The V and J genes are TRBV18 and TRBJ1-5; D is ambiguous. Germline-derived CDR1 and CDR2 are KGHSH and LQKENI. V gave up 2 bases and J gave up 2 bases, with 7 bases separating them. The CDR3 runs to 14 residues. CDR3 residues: CASSPEVGNQPQHF. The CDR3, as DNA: TGTGCCAGCTCACCAGAGGTAGGCAATCAGCCCCAGCATTTT.

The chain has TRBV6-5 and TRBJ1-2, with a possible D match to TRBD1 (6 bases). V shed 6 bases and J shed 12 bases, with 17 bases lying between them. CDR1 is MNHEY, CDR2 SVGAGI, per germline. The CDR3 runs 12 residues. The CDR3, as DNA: TGTGCCAGCAGGCAGTCCCTTGGGGGCCACACCTTC. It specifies CASRQSLGGHTF.